Listed below are T cell receptor beta chains from one sample, sequenced in a study of beta chain features in type 1 diabetes. Libraries were prepared by immunoSEQ multiplex PCR; TCRdb keeps only in-frame clonotypes and omits some of them. Of some 160,000 clones detected, approximately 10% appear once; the ten largest clones hold 0.7%. The sample taken for sequencing was central memory CD4+ T cells from blood. These TCRs come from a young woman with type 1 diabetes. CDR3s include the opening cysteine and the closing phenylalanine or tryptophan. D genes are given only for firm matches. Size values are once, few and many counts, or a class for expanded clones, and some rows have none.

J gene,V gene,clone size,D gene,CDR3 length,CDR3 protein,CDR3 DNA
TRBJ2-1,TRBV5-1,few,-,16,CASSLEGGPYYNEQFF,TGCGCCAGCAGCTTGGAGGGAGGTCCCTATTACAATGAGCAGTTCTTC
TRBJ2-7,TRBV14,few,TRBD1,13,CASSRTGSYEQYF,TGTGCCAGCAGCCGGACAGGCTCCTACGAGCAGTACTTC
TRBJ1-2,TRBV7-3,-,TRBD1,16,CASSPIGGQEDYGYTF,TGTGCCAGCAGCCCGATCGGGGGACAGGAGGACTATGGCTACACCTTC
TRBJ2-5,TRBV18,few,-,15,CASSPLEGRAETQYF,TGTGCCAGCTCACCCCTGGAGGGCCGGGCTGAGACCCAGTACTTC
TRBJ1-5,TRBV10-3,-,-,16,CAISTNRDISNQPQHF,TGTGCCATCAGCACGAACCGGGACATTAGCAATCAGCCCCAGCATTTT
TRBJ2-7,TRBV2,few,-,13,CASSQQGIGEQYF,TGTGCCAGCAGCCAACAGGGAATCGGCGAGCAGTACTTC
TRBJ2-5,TRBV10-3,-,-,13,CAISVGAGETQYF,TGTGCCATCAGTGTTGGGGCCGGGGAGACCCAGTACTTC
TRBJ1-4,TRBV11-2,-,TRBD1,14,CASSTRDREGKLFF,TGTGCCAGCAGCACTCGGGACAGGGAGGGGAAACTGTTTTTT
TRBJ2-7,TRBV9,few,TRBD2,16,CASSLGGTGLSYEQYF,TGTGCCAGCAGCTTGGGGGGGACTGGCCTGTCCTACGAGCAGTACTTC
TRBJ1-1,TRBV7-8,few,-,16,CASSLGRVGVNTEAFF,TGTGCCAGCAGCTTAGGTCGGGTCGGAGTGAACACTGAAGCTTTCTTT
TRBJ1-1,TRBV14,few,-,15,CASKLAGALNTEAFF,TGTGCCAGCAAATTGGCAGGGGCACTTAACACTGAAGCTTTCTTT
TRBJ2-6,TRBV19,-,-,16,CASSLRQDSGANVLTF,TGTGCCAGTAGTCTCCGACAGGACTCTGGGGCCAACGTCCTGACTTTC
TRBJ2-4,TRBV6-1,-,TRBD2,14,CASTSGTAKNIQYF,TGTGCCAGCACAAGCGGGACAGCCAAAAACATTCAGTACTTC
TRBJ2-1,TRBV5-4,-,TRBD2,15,CASSEGLATYNEQFF,TGTGCCAGCAGCGAGGGACTAGCGACCTACAATGAGCAGTTCTTC
TRBJ1-2,TRBV28,few,TRBD1,17,CASTISISVQGADGYTF,TGTGCCAGCACTATCTCCATCTCCGTGCAGGGGGCTGATGGCTACACCTTC
TRBJ2-3,TRBV15,few,TRBD2,19,CATSRARLAGALYRDTQYF,TGTGCCACCAGCCGCGCGAGACTAGCGGGAGCCCTATACAGGGATACGCAGTATTTT
TRBJ2-7,TRBV5-1,-,-,16,CASSFDSFKNSYEQYF,TGCGCCAGCAGCTTTGACTCCTTTAAAAACTCCTACGAGCAGTACTTC
TRBJ1-1,TRBV28,few,TRBD1,16,CASSFYYRGMNTEAFF,TGTGCCAGCAGCTTTTACTACAGGGGGATGAACACTGAAGCTTTCTTT
TRBJ2-2,TRBV6-5,-,TRBD2,15,CASGTGTTNTGELFF,TGTGCCAGCGGAACCGGGACTACGAACACCGGGGAGCTGTTTTTT
TRBJ1-5,TRBV4-1,few,-,15,CASSQGIRFNQPQHF,TGCGCCAGCAGCCAAGGGATCAGGTTCAATCAGCCCCAGCATTTT
TRBJ2-5,TRBV9,few,-,14,CASSPPSGPETQYF,TGTGCCAGCAGCCCCCCATCAGGGCCAGAGACCCAGTACTTC
TRBJ2-2,TRBV18,few,-,14,CASSPGLGTGELFF,TGTGCCAGCTCACCGGGACTCGGCACCGGGGAGCTGTTTTTT
TRBJ1-1,TRBV5-6,few,-,14,CASSSMAGYTEAFF,TGTGCCAGCAGCTCGATGGCAGGGTACACTGAAGCTTTCTTT
TRBJ2-7,TRBV28,few,-,16,CASSLWTGVSSYEQYF,TGTGCCAGCAGTTTATGGACAGGAGTTTCCTCCTACGAGCAGTACTTC
TRBJ2-7,TRBV27,-,-,16,CASSWGDSSIGMKQYF,TGTGCCAGCAGTTGGGGGGACAGCTCTATAGGTATGAAGCAGTACTTC
TRBJ1-1,TRBV11-2,-,TRBD1,15,CASSFSQGAQGEAFF,TGTGCCAGCAGCTTTTCGCAGGGGGCGCAGGGTGAAGCTTTCTTT
TRBJ1-4,TRBV30,-,-,15,CAWSFGSTSEEKLFF,TGTGCCTGGAGTTTCGGGTCCACGAGCGAGGAAAAACTGTTTTTT
TRBJ2-1,TRBV5-1,few,TRBD1,15,CASSNQGQQYNEQFF,TGCGCCAGCAGCAACCAGGGACAGCAGTACAATGAGCAGTTCTTC
TRBJ2-6,TRBV25-1,few,-,17,CASSFGPGDPGANVLTF,TGTGCCAGCAGTTTCGGCCCGGGAGACCCTGGGGCCAACGTCCTGACTTTC
TRBJ2-7,TRBV5-1,-,-,13,CASTPADSYEQYF,TGCGCCAGCACCCCGGCTGACAGCTACGAGCAGTACTTC
TRBJ2-2,TRBV6-5,few,-,15,CASSAMMGAAGELFF,TGTGCCAGCAGTGCGATGATGGGGGCCGCCGGGGAGCTGTTTTTT
TRBJ1-4,TRBV30,-,-,13,CAWSVVGGEKLFF,TGTGCCTGGAGTGTGGTGGGGGGGGAAAAACTGTTTTTT
TRBJ1-1,TRBV4-1,-,TRBD1,15,CASSRNRGANTEAFF,TGCGCCAGCAGCCGAAACAGGGGGGCGAACACTGAAGCTTTCTTT
TRBJ2-1,TRBV14,few,TRBD2,15,CASSLLAGAYNEQFF,TGTGCCAGCAGCTTACTAGCGGGCGCCTACAATGAGCAGTTCTTC
TRBJ1-1,TRBV19,-,TRBD1,14,CASTTQGDSTEAFF,TGTGCCAGTACTACACAGGGGGACAGCACTGAAGCTTTCTTT
TRBJ2-2,TRBV5-1,few,TRBD2,16,CASSDGRASWAGELFF,TGCGCCAGCAGCGACGGGAGGGCCTCCTGGGCCGGGGAGCTGTTTTTT
TRBJ1-4,TRBV7-9,-,TRBD1,13,CASSSQGAEKLFF,TGTGCCAGCAGCTCACAGGGGGCTGAAAAACTGTTTTTT
TRBJ2-5,TRBV7-8,-,-,16,CASSPRTRGIQETQYF,TGTGCCAGCAGCCCCCGGACTAGGGGGATCCAAGAGACCCAGTACTTC
TRBJ1-5,TRBV5-1,-,-,14,CASSLGDTNQPQHF,TGCGCCAGCAGCTTGGGGGACACGAATCAGCCCCAGCATTTT
TRBJ2-1,TRBV5-6,few,TRBD2,13,CASSLAAGSQQFF,TGTGCCAGCAGCTTGGCAGCGGGAAGCCAGCAGTTCTTC
TRBJ1-5,TRBV2,many,-,13,CASRRDSNQPQHF,TGTGCCAGCAGGCGGGACAGCAATCAGCCCCAGCATTTT
TRBJ1-4,TRBV19,few,TRBD1,15,CASSIAGTGNEKLFF,TGTGCCAGTAGTATAGCCGGGACAGGGAACGAAAAACTGTTTTTT